These 30 T cell receptor beta chains were all obtained from the same sample, sequenced in a study of T-cell memory formation after mild COVID-19. In TCRdb, the 5' RACE reads were re-called with MiXCR into one record per CDR3 protein. The sample includes about 62,000 distinct CDR3 sequences, about 9.4% of them seen just once. Material: PBMCs or a T cell subset sorted from them (not recorded which). These receptor sequences come from a man younger than 35 who had mild COVID-19 (a few samples of this study predate the infection). Cell type and time point are not known.

This clonotype has a handful of counts. The genes are TRBV5-1 and TRBJ2-5; TRBD2 matches at 11 bases. The CDR3 totals 16 residues. Trimming took 2 bases from V and 1 from J; bases not matched to a gene: 4. Germline lookup yields CDR1 SGHRS and CDR2 YFSETQ. This CDR3 is CASSFGTSGTQETQYF. The CDR3 DNA reads as TGCGCCAGCAGCTTCGGGACTAGCGGAACCCAAGAGACCCAGTACTTC.

V usage is TRBV7-9 and J usage is TRBJ2-2; a possible D gene is TRBD2 (5 bases). Germline V CDR1 and CDR2: SEHNR, FQNEAQ (reference sequence). CDR3 length: 14 amino acids. Trimming pared 5 bases from V and 4 bases from J, leaving 11 bases between. The CDR3 DNA reads as TGTGCCAGCAGCCCTACTAGTCCCACCGGGGAGCTGTTTTTT. It codes for CASSPTSPTGELFF.

The CDR3 DNA follows: TGCAGTGCTGCGAGGGGGGCGCGGGTGCGCGAAAAACTGTTTTTT. It specifies CSAARGARVREKLFF. The V call is TRBV20-1, the J call TRBJ1-4; tentative D call: TRBD1 (6 bases). Deletions cut 5 bases from V and 8 bases from J, with 21 bases between. CDR1 DFQATT and CDR2 SNEGSKA come from the germline V gene (reference sequence). The CDR3 extends over 15 amino acids.

For the CDR3, the DNA is TGTGCCAGCAGCCCCCCTCGACAGGATCTCACAGATACGCAGTATTTT. Protein product: CASSPPRQDLTDTQYF. J is TRBJ2-3 and V is TRBV5-5, with D maybe TRBD1 (6 bases). The germline V and J ends were trimmed by 4 bases and 2 bases, with 17 bases remaining between them. The CDR3 is 16 residues long. The germline V gene has CDR1 SGHKS and CDR2 YYEKEE (reference sequence).

This clonotype was seen more than once but under ten times. The chain links TRBV20-1 to TRBJ2-5; D gene uncertain. V was shortened by 6 bases and J by 5 bases, with 19 bases between the two germline ends. The germline gives CDR1 DFQATT, CDR2 SNEGSKA (reference sequence). The CDR3 sequence is 14 residues long. The CDR3, as DNA: TGCAGTGCCCGCCAGCTCCTCGGATGGGAGACCCAGTACTTC. It yields the protein CSARQLLGWETQYF.

This clonotype showed up just a few times. V gene TRBV10-1 combines with J gene TRBJ2-1; TRBD1 or TRBD2 may be the D gene (7 bases each). Deletions cut 4 bases from V and 5 bases from J, with 15 bases between. The CDR3 has 15 residues. Germline V gene data show CDR1 as WNHNN and CDR2 as SYGVQD (reference sequence). The CDR3 loop is CASSVRGGRNNEQFF. As DNA, the CDR3 is TGCGCCAGCAGTGTCAGGGGGGGCCGAAACAATGAGCAGTTCTTC.

This clonotype was seen more than once but under ten times. The J gene is TRBJ1-1, the V gene TRBV7-6; D is undetermined. V lost 0 bases and J 2 bases, leaving 7 bases between the germline ends. This CDR3 has 14 residues. Germline V lookup: CDR1 SGHVS, CDR2 FNYEAQ. The CDR3: CASSLAGFNTEAFF. The CDR3 coding sequence is TGTGCCAGCAGCTTAGCTGGATTCAACACTGAAGCTTTCTTT.

The chain combines TRBV11-2 with TRBJ2-5; 7 bases line up with TRBD2. V lost 1 base and J lost 7; bases outside the gene matches: 9. The CDR3 consists of 15 residues. Looked up from germline, CDR1 is SGHAT and CDR2 is FQNNGV. The CDR3 spells CASSLALSGGGTQYF. CDR3 in DNA: TGTGCCAGCAGCTTAGCCCTGTCGGGGGGAGGGACCCAGTACTTC.

The chain joins TRBV3-1 to TRBJ2-5; D is unresolved. Looked up from germline, CDR1 is LGHDT and CDR2 is YNNKEL (reference sequence). Trimming shortened V by 5 bases and J by 5 bases, and 9 bases separated the two germline ends. CDR3 length: 12 residues. The DNA for the CDR3 is TGTGCCAGCAGCGCCGATCTGGAGACCCAGTACTTC. Amino acids: CASSADLETQYF.

This clonotype is medium-sized in the sample. The V call is TRBV4-3, the J call TRBJ2-4, with D uncertain. CDR3 length: 15 residues. Trimming pared 0 bases from V and 1 base from J, leaving 7 bases between. CDR1 LGHNA and CDR2 YSLEER come from the germline V gene. CDR3 in DNA: TGCGCCAGCAGCCAAGATCTTAACGCCAAAAACATTCAGTACTTC. It encodes CASSQDLNAKNIQYF.

This clonotype has a handful of counts. V gene TRBV11-2 combines with J gene TRBJ1-1; D is unclear. The CDR3 is made up of 13 amino acids. The germline gives CDR1 SGHAT, CDR2 FQNNGV. With 3 bases removed from V and 2 bases from J, the gap between germline ends came to 7 bases. The CDR3 is CASSFQVNTEAFF. CDR3 sequence (DNA): TGTGCCAGCAGCTTTCAGGTTAACACTGAAGCTTTCTTT. The full variable domain, in which reference TRBV11-2 and TRBJ1-1 provide the parts outside the CDR3, is EAGVAQSPRYKIIEKRQSVAFWCNPISGHATLYWYQQILGQGPKLLIQFQNNGVVDDSQLPKDRFSAERLKGVDSTLKIQPAKLEDSAVYLCASSFQVNTEAFFGQGTRLTVV.

J is TRBJ1-5 and V is TRBV10-3; TRBD1 is a possible D gene (6 bases). CDR1 and CDR2 (germline): ENHRY, SYGVKD. The CDR3 spans 14 residues. The V gene lost 3 bases and the J gene lost 4 bases, with 10 bases spanning the gap. This CDR3 is CAISDPGANQPQHF. The CDR3 nucleotides are TGTGCCATCAGTGATCCAGGGGCAAATCAGCCCCAGCATTTT.

The J gene is TRBJ2-5, the V gene TRBV7-6, with 7 bases matching TRBD1. The germline CDR1 and CDR2 sequences are SGHVS and FNYEAQ. The CDR3 totals 15 residues. V was pared by 5 bases and J by 2 bases, with 8 bases of the junction left unmatched. Here the CDR3 DNA reads TGTGCCAGCAGCCTCTCACCGGGACAGCAAGAGACCCAGTACTTC. Encoded protein: CASSLSPGQQETQYF.

The V call is TRBV7-2, the J call TRBJ2-7; TRBD1 matches at 10 bases. From germline, CDR1 is SGHTA and CDR2 FQGNSA. The ends lost 1 base at V and 2 bases at J; junction bases unmatched: 2. The CDR3 has 15 residues. The CDR3 is CASSLVGTGAYEQYF. The CDR3 DNA reads as TGTGCCAGCAGCTTAGTTGGGACAGGGGCCTACGAGCAGTACTTC.

The V and J genes are TRBV6-6 and TRBJ2-5; TRBD1 matches at 12 bases. This CDR3 contains 15 residues. The ends lost 4 bases at V and 1 base at J; junction bases unmatched: 1. Per germline, CDR1 MNHNY and CDR2 SVGAGI (reference sequence). The CDR3 coding sequence is TGTGCCAGCAGTTGGGGACAGGGGGCCCAAGAGACCCAGTACTTC. This sequence encodes CASSWGQGAQETQYF.

This clonotype showed up just a few times. The rearrangement uses TRBV5-1 and TRBJ2-7; D possibly corresponds to TRBD1 (5 bases). CDR1 and CDR2 from the germline V gene are SGHRS and YFSETQ. This CDR3 spans 15 amino acids. V was pared by 0 bases and J by 7 bases, with 17 bases between. The CDR3, as DNA: TGCGCCAGCAGCTTGGTTGGTAAAGGGGCGAGGGAGCAGTACTTC. It encodes CASSLVGKGAREQYF.

This clonotype was counted many times. This chain links TRBV7-2 with TRBJ2-2; D gene uncertain. This CDR3 spans 14 amino acids. V was pared by 2 bases and J by 8 bases, with 12 bases between. Per germline, CDR1 SGHTA and CDR2 FQGNSA. As DNA, the CDR3 is TGTGCCAGCAGCTTATCGGCTGTGGCTGGGGAGCTGTTTTTT. Amino acids: CASSLSAVAGELFF.

This clonotype was observed at least ten times. The chain couples TRBV5-1 to TRBJ2-1; D might be TRBD2 (6 bases). Deletions cut 3 bases from V and 5 bases from J, with 9 bases between. The CDR3 covers 13 residues. CDR1 and CDR2 (germline): SGHRS, YFSETQ. CDR3 region: CASSWGLNNEQFF. In nucleotides, the CDR3 is TGCGCCAGCAGCTGGGGACTGAACAATGAGCAGTTCTTC. Looking up the rest from reference TRBV5-1 and TRBJ2-1 gives the full variable domain: KAGVTQTPRYLIKTRGQQVTLSCSPISGHRSVSWYQQTPGQGLQFLFEYFSETQRNKGNFPGRFSGRQFSNSRSEMNVSTLELGDSALYLCASSWGLNNEQFFGPGTRLTVL.

The chain combines TRBV7-2 with TRBJ1-3; no definite D call. Germline lookup yields CDR1 SGHTA and CDR2 FQGNSA. Trimming removed 5 bases from V and 0 bases from J, with 11 bases in between. This CDR3 comprises 15 residues. CDR3 DNA sequence: TGTGCCAGCAGCCAAGCCTTGTCCTCTGGAAACACCATATATTTT. Protein sequence: CASSQALSSGNTIYF.

Comments on this clonotype: Possible read error: a much larger clone is one base away. The V gene is TRBV11-2, the J gene TRBJ1-4; 7 nucleotides line up with TRBD1. Germline V gene data show CDR1 as SGHAT and CDR2 as FQNNGV. This CDR3 is built from 17 residues. Unmatched junction bases numbered 16, after V lost 4 bases and J lost 8 bases. CDR3 bases: TGTGCCAGCAGCTCCCGTGTCGGGACAGAGTTTAGGGAAAAACTGTTTTTT. Translation gives CASSSRVGTEFREKLFF.

The chain couples TRBV18 to TRBJ2-1; a weak D match, TRBD1 (6 bases). The CDR3 extends over 15 amino acids. Trimming removed 1 base from V and 8 bases from J, with 15 bases in between. Per the germline V gene, CDR1 is KGHSH and CDR2 is LQKENI. As DNA, the CDR3 is TGTGCCAGCTCACCACTCCTGGAACAGGGCCATGAGCAGTTCTTC. This sequence encodes CASSPLLEQGHEQFF.

V usage is TRBV7-2 and J usage is TRBJ1-5; the D is unclear. Germline CDR1 SGHTA, CDR2 FQGNSA. This CDR3 comprises 13 residues. V dropped 6 bases and J dropped 7 bases, with 13 bases sitting between them. CDR3 nucleotide sequence: TGTGCCAGCAGTATGGACGGGTGGCAGCCCCAGCATTTT. It specifies CASSMDGWQPQHF.

The chain is built from TRBV7-2 and TRBJ2-2; D remains unclear. Trimming took off 5 bases at V and 2 bases at J, with 6 bases between the two ends. The CDR3 is made up of 13 amino acids. Germline V lookup: CDR1 SGHTA, CDR2 FQGNSA. This CDR3 reads CASSLLNTGELFF. The CDR3 bases are TGTGCCAGCAGCCTTCTCAACACCGGGGAGCTGTTTTTT.

The chain carries TRBV5-6 and TRBJ1-2; 11 nucleotides line up with TRBD1. Trimming took 4 bases from V and 4 from J; bases not matched to a gene: 3. This CDR3 contains 14 residues. Germline CDR1 reads SGHDT; CDR2 reads YYEEEE. CDR3 sequence (DNA): TGTGCCAGCAGCCGGACAGGGGGCGCCTATGGCTACACCTTC. Translation gives CASSRTGGAYGYTF.

This clonotype was seen repeatedly, ten times or more. The chain carries TRBV7-2 and TRBJ2-2; D is possibly TRBD1 (7 bases). Germline V gene lookup returns CDR1 SGHTA and CDR2 FQGNSA. The V end was cut by 1 base, the J end by 3 bases, with 18 bases between. The CDR3 contains 18 residues. The CDR3, as DNA: TGTGCCAGCAGCTTAGTTTGGAGGGGGCGGCGTGACACCGGGGAGCTGTTTTTT. This sequence encodes CASSLVWRGRRDTGELFF.

This clonotype was seen more than once but under ten times. This sequence joins TRBV29-1 and TRBJ2-5; D may be TRBD1 (6 bases). V was pared by 6 bases and J by 5 bases, with 19 bases between. CDR3 size: 14 residues. Germline V gene lookup returns CDR1 SQVTM and CDR2 ANQGSEA. The CDR3 nucleotides are TGCAGCGTGAGGGTCTCCAGGGGCGTGGAGACCCAGTACTTC. Protein: CSVRVSRGVETQYF.

The genes are TRBV7-2 and TRBJ2-3; D is unresolved. CDR1 is SGHTA, CDR2 FQGNSA, per germline. The CDR3 is made up of 15 amino acids. V gave up 1 base and J gave up 2 bases, with 10 bases separating them. As DNA, the CDR3 is TGTGCCAGCAGCTTAGGGCTTGGATACACAGATACGCAGTATTTT. Its protein product is CASSLGLGYTDTQYF.

There are many counts of this clonotype. The chain links TRBV7-2 to TRBJ2-3; tentatively, D is TRBD2 (7 bases). The germline CDR1 and CDR2 sequences are SGHTA and FQGNSA. This CDR3 contains 15 residues. Between the trimmed V and J ends, which lost 3 bases and 1 base, there was a span of 11 bases. This chain's CDR3 is CASSFRGGGTDTQYF. The CDR3 nucleotides read TGTGCCAGCAGCTTTCGAGGGGGGGGCACAGATACGCAGTATTTT.

This clonotype was counted many times. V gene TRBV6-6 combines with J gene TRBJ2-7; weak D call: TRBD2 (6 bases). The V end was cut by 4 bases, the J end by 7 bases, with 14 bases between. Germline-derived CDR1 and CDR2 are MNHNY and SVGAGI (reference sequence). The length of the CDR3 is 13 residues. The CDR3 loop is CASSSRRGGEQYV. For the CDR3, the DNA is TGTGCCAGCAGTTCCAGGCGGGGTGGGGAGCAGTACGTC.

The table lists this clonotype with many counts. The chain recombines TRBV10-3 with TRBJ2-2; D is unresolved. Germline CDR1 and CDR2: ENHRY and SYGVKD. This CDR3 spans 16 amino acids. Trimming pared 2 bases from V and 0 bases from J, leaving 10 bases between. The CDR3 nucleotides are TGTGCCATCAGTGAGATTTCCGGGTCGAACACCGGGGAGCTGTTTTTT. Translation gives CAISEISGSNTGELFF.